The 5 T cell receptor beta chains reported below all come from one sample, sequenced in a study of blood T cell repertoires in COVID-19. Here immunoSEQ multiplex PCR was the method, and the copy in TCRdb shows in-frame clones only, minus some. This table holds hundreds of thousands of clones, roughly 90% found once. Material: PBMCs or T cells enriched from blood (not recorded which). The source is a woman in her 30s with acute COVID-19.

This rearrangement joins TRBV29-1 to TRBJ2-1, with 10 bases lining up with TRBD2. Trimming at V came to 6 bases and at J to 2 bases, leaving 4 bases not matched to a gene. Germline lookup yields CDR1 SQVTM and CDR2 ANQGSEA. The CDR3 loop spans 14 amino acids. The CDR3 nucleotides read TGCAGCGTACAAGCGGGGGGGCCCTACAATGAGCAGTTCTTC. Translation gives CSVQAGGPYNEQFF.

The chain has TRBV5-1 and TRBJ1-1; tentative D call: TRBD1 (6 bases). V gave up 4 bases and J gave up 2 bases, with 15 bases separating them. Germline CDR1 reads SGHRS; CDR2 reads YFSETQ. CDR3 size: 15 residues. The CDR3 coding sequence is TGCGCCAGCAGCCCACTGGGGGCATCTAACACTGAAGCTTTCTTT. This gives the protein CASSPLGASNTEAFF.

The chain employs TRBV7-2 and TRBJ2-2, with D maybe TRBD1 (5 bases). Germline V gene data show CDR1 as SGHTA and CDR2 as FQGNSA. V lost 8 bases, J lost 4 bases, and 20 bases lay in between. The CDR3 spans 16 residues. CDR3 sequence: CASPKWSTQGTGELFF. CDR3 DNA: TGTGCCAGCCCAAAATGGTCCACCCAGGGCACCGGGGAGCTGTTTTTT.

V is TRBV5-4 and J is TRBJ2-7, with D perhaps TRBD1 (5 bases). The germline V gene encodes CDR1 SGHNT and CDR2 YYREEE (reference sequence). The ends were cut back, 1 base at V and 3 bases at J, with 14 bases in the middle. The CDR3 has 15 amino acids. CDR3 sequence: CASSLPAAGYYEQYF. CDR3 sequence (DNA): TGTGCCAGCAGCTTGCCCGCGGCAGGGTACTACGAGCAGTACTTC.

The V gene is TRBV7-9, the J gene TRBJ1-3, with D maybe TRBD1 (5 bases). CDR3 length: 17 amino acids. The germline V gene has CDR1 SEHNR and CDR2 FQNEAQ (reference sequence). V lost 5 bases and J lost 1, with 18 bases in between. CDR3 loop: CASSLLQMQGSGNTIYF. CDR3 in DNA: TGTGCCAGCAGCCTTCTGCAAATGCAGGGTTCTGGAAACACCATATATTTT.